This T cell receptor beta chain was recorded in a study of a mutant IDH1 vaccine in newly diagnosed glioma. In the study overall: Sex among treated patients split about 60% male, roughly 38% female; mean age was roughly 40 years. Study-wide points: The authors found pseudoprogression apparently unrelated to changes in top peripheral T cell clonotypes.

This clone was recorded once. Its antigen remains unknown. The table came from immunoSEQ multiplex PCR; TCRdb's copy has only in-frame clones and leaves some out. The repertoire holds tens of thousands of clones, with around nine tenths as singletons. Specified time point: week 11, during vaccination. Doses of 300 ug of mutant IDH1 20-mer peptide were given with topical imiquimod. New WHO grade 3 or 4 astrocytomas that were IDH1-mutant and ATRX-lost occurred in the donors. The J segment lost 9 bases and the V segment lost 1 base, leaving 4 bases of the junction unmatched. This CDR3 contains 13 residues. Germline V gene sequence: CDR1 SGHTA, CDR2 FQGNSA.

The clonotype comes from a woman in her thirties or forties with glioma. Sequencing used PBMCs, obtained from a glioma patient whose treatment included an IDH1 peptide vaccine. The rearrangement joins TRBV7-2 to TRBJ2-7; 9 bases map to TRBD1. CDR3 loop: CASSLGGQGGQYF. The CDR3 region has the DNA TGTGCCAGCAGCTTAGGGGGACAGGGCGGGCAGTACTTC.